These 11 T cell receptor beta chains were sequenced from one sample in a study of T cell responses to AZD1222 COVID-19 vaccine. Data came from immunoSEQ multiplex PCR; TCRdb stores just in-frame clones and leaves some out. The sample has some 93,000 clones, roughly 90% seen once. The specimen was peripheral blood, collected 28 days after the second AZD1222 dose. The receptor source for this set is an adult who received the AZD1222 COVID-19 vaccine.

The chain couples TRBV29-1 to TRBJ1-1; 11 bases fit TRBD1. V lost 6 bases and J lost 5; bases outside the gene matches: 11. Germline CDR1 SQVTM, CDR2 ANQGSEA. CDR3 length equals 15 residues. The CDR3 protein is CSVNPLGTGGTEAFF. The CDR3 DNA reads TGCAGCGTGAACCCCCTCGGGACAGGGGGAACTGAAGCTTTCTTT.

By sample fraction, this clone is large. This chain links TRBV6-5 with TRBJ2-3; no firm D call. Looked up from germline, CDR1 is MNHEY and CDR2 is SVGAGI. V dropped 4 bases and J dropped 0 bases, with 11 bases sitting between them. The CDR3 spans 15 residues. The DNA of the CDR3 is TGTGCCAGCAGTTTGGGCGAGACTAGCACAGATACGCAGTATTTT. Its translation is CASSLGETSTDTQYF.

The gene calls are TRBV18 and TRBJ2-7; D is possibly TRBD1 or TRBD2 (6 bases each). V was trimmed by 2 bases and J by 5 bases, leaving 16 bases between them. The CDR3 has 15 amino acids. Per the germline V gene, CDR1 is KGHSH and CDR2 is LQKENI. Here the CDR3 DNA reads TGTGCCAGCTCACCATCCGCAGGGGAGGTCGACGAGCAGTACTTC. This sequence encodes CASSPSAGEVDEQYF.

This chain links TRBV7-2 with TRBJ1-2; 7 positions agree with TRBD1. The CDR3 sequence is 14 residues long. V was pared by 5 bases and J by 4 bases, with 7 bases of the junction left unmatched. Germline lookup yields CDR1 SGHTA and CDR2 FQGNSA. The DNA of the CDR3 is TGTGCCAGCAGCCGGACAGGTTTTCTCTATGGCTACACCTTC. Protein: CASSRTGFLYGYTF.

The chain combines TRBV7-3 with TRBJ2-2, with 10 bases aligning to TRBD2. The CDR3 consists of 15 residues. Per the germline V gene, CDR1 is SGHTA and CDR2 is FQGTGA. J lost 5 bases, V lost 5 bases, and 5 bases had no gene match. The CDR3 coding sequence is TGTGCCAGCAGCCCTAGCGGGAGTCGGACCGGGGAGCTGTTTTTT. Translated, it gives CASSPSGSRTGELFF.

The rearrangement uses TRBV6-1 and TRBJ1-1; a possible D gene is TRBD1 (5 bases). The CDR3 sequence is 13 residues long. Germline loops: CDR1 MNHNS, CDR2 SASEGT. Trimming pared 2 bases from V and 3 bases from J, leaving 7 bases between. The chain's CDR3 is CASSEMGDTEAFF. The CDR3 DNA reads TGTGCCAGCAGTGAAATGGGGGACACTGAAGCTTTCTTT.

The chain couples TRBV7-9 to TRBJ1-1; D not certain. The CDR3 has 14 amino acids. Trimming removed 7 bases from V and 0 bases from J, with 12 bases in between. Germline loops: CDR1 SEHNR, CDR2 FQNEAQ (reference sequence). The CDR3 DNA reads TGTGCCAGCACTCCGGGAGGAATGAACACTGAAGCTTTCTTT. It translates to CASTPGGMNTEAFF.

The V gene is TRBV3-1 (or the pseudogene TRBV3-2), the J gene TRBJ1-3; no clear D. The V end lost 4 bases, the J end lost 0 bases, and 4 bases lay between the germline ends. The germline V gene has CDR1 LGHDT and CDR2 YNNKEL (reference sequence). This CDR3 is built from 13 residues. CDR3 residues: CASSLSSGNTIYF. DNA of the CDR3: TGTGCCAGCAGCCTTTCCTCTGGAAACACCATATATTTT.

In the case of this clone: The same CDR3 arises from other DNA sequences in this sample as well. The rearrangement links TRBV19 to TRBJ2-5; TRBD1 matches 7 bases. Trimming took 3 bases from V and 1 from J; bases not matched to a gene: 2. CDR3 length: 14 residues. Germline V lookup: CDR1 LNHDA, CDR2 SQIVND (reference sequence). CDR3: CASSISGGQETQYF. The DNA for the CDR3 is TGTGCCAGTAGTATCTCAGGGGGCCAAGAGACCCAGTACTTC.

The count of this clone is one. V usage is TRBV12-3 or TRBV12-4 and J usage is TRBJ1-2; no reliable D call. The CDR3 sequence is 11 residues long. V lost 3 bases to trimming and J lost 7 bases, with 6 bases between them. DNA of the CDR3: TGTGCCAGCAGTTTGGAGGGTGGCTACACCTTC. This encodes CASSLEGGYTF.

This clone turned up a few times. J is TRBJ2-5 and V is TRBV6-1; a weak D match, TRBD1 (6 bases). Trimming shortened V by 4 bases and J by 4 bases, and 19 bases separated the two germline ends. The germline CDR1 and CDR2 sequences are MNHNS and SASEGT. CDR3 length: 16 residues. The CDR3 loop reads CASSGSDSWGIETQYF. The CDR3 nucleotides read TGTGCCAGCAGTGGTTCGGACAGTTGGGGCATAGAGACCCAGTACTTC.